This T cell receptor beta chain is from a study of breast tumors, draining lymph nodes, adjacent tissues. Study findings and constraints: Tumor repertoires ranked between lymph nodes and nontumor tissue in diversity, with V and J gene preferences. Tumor T cell lymph node origin was a supported hypothesis, not proven. Luminal-like breast cancer showed significantly greater tumor-nontumor repertoire similarity than basal-like breast cancer did. Data fit most tumor T cells coming from lymph node, expanding in tumor.

The CDR3 extends over 15 amino acids. Germline CDR1 is MNHEY and CDR2 is SVGEGT. Unmatched junction bases numbered 12, after V lost 7 bases and J lost 4 bases. TCRdb re-analysed the multiplex PCR reads in MiXCR, keeping a single row per CDR3 protein. The table records fewer than 85,000 distinct CDR3 sequences, 15% to 20% of them present only once. Concerning this clonotype itself: What it recognizes is unknown. A much more abundant neighbour one base away suggests this may be a read error.

Breast cancer patients provided tissue from their axillary draining lymph nodes. This receptor was obtained from a female donor with breast cancer. Some clones in this sample may be carry-over from other donors' samples. Specimen: axillary lymph node tissue. The rearrangement links TRBV6-2 or TRBV6-3 to TRBJ2-7; 8 nucleotides match TRBD2. CDR3 in DNA: TGTGCCAGCACCGGGGTTCGAGCGGGAGCTTACGAGCAGTACTTC. This translates into CASTGVRAGAYEQYF.